This T cell receptor beta chain was recorded in a study of vaccination effects on CD4 cells after COVID-19. With V trimmed by 0 bases and J by 6 bases, 9 bases remained unmatched. Germline assignment: CDR1 SGHRS and CDR2 YFSETQ. The CDR3 consists of 17 residues. Sequenced by immunoSEQ multiplex PCR; TCRdb stores in-frame clones only, minus some. The sample includes approximately 38,000 clones, approximately 73% of them seen just once. Study-wide results and limits: Whether induced by infection or by vaccine, clones showed marked clonal contraction late after vaccination.

With regard to this clone: The antigen remains unidentified.

Antigen-specific CD4+ T cells were first expanded with viral peptide pools by the ViraFEST assay and only then sequenced. Scientists isolated CD4+ T cells after a roughly ten-day culture period ended. Their SARS-CoV-2 infection, verified by PCR, occurred between March and December 2020. Cells had half their medium changed to IL-2 medium on days 3 and 7. This clonotype was sampled from a human donor who had a prior SARS-CoV-2 infection. The J gene is TRBJ2-3, the V gene TRBV5-1; 11 nucleotides match TRBD2. Specimen: CD4+ T cells from PBMCs cultured with a peptide pool, collected before COVID-19 vaccination. This CDR3 is CASSLVLAGGVTDTQYF. Written as DNA, the CDR3 is TGCGCCAGCAGCTTGGTGCTAGCGGGGGGAGTGACGGATACGCAGTATTTT.